The rows below give T cell receptor beta chains drawn from one sample of a study of blood T cell repertoires in COVID-19. Profiling relied on immunoSEQ multiplex PCR, and the TCRdb table lists in-frame clones only, not all of them. The sample holds under 250,000 clones, 80% seen once. What was sequenced was peripheral blood. These receptors were obtained from an older woman with acute or convalescent COVID-19. Both conserved end residues are part of each CDR3. D genes are given only for firm matches. The size entry is marked missing in some rows and otherwise reads once, few, many or a size class.

j_call | d_call | v_call | clone_size | cdr3_nt | cdr3_aa
TRBJ2-1 | - | TRBV12-3/TRBV12-4 | - | TGTGCCAGCAAACCCGGGGTCTACAATGAGCAGTTCTTC | CASKPGVYNEQFF
TRBJ2-2 | - | TRBV6-5 | few | TGTGCCAGCAATCTTGTCCGCGGAACCGGGGAGCTGTTTTTT | CASNLVRGTGELFF
TRBJ2-1 | - | TRBV7-2 | few | TGTGCCAGCAGCTCAGACGGGTCCTACAATGAGCAGTTCTTC | CASSSDGSYNEQFF
TRBJ1-5 | - | TRBV6-1 | - | TGTGCCAGCAGTGAAGGAGTGGCAGGGGCTCAGCCCCAGCATTTT | CASSEGVAGAQPQHF
TRBJ2-7 | TRBD1 | TRBV7-2 | - | TGTGCCAGCAGCCCTCGGGACAGGGGGCACGAGCAGTACTTC | CASSPRDRGHEQYF
TRBJ2-5 | - | TRBV2 | - | TGTGCCAGCAGTGGTCCTAGCAGAGAGACCCAGTACTTC | CASSGPSRETQYF
TRBJ2-2 | TRBD2 | TRBV6-6 | - | TGTGCCAGCGGGGGGACTAGCGGGGCGAACACCGGGGAGCTGTTTTTT | CASGGTSGANTGELFF
TRBJ1-6 | TRBD1 | TRBV6-5 | few | TGTGCCAGCGGACGAGGGGGCAGCAATTCACCCCTCCACTTT | CASGRGGSNSPLHF
TRBJ2-1 | TRBD1 | TRBV24-1 | few | TGTGCCACGGGACAGGGCTCCTACAATGAGCAGTTCTTC | CATGQGSYNEQFF
TRBJ2-5 | TRBD1 | TRBV10-1 | - | TGCGCCAGCAGTCCTGGACAGGGAGAGACCCAGTACTTC | CASSPGQGETQYF
TRBJ1-1 | - | TRBV3-1/TRBV3-2 | few | TGTGCCAGCAGCCGGATAGTGGGAGGGCCTGAAGCTTTCTTT | CASSRIVGGPEAFF
TRBJ2-3 | TRBD2 | TRBV5-1 | - | TGCGCCAGCAGCTTCGGACTAGCGGCCACAGATACGCAGTATTTT | CASSFGLAATDTQYF
TRBJ2-7 | - | TRBV6-2/TRBV6-3 | - | TGTGCCAGCAGTGCGAACGCGGGATACGAGCAGTACTTC | CASSANAGYEQYF
TRBJ2-2 | TRBD1 | TRBV6-6 | - | TGTGCCAGCAGGCCGAACAGGGGGACCGGGGAGCTGTTTTTT | CASRPNRGTGELFF
TRBJ2-2 | TRBD1 | TRBV7-3 | - | TGTGCCAGCACCCCCAGGGCCGGGACAGGGAGGCCCGGGGAGCTGTTTTTT | CASTPRAGTGRPGELFF
TRBJ1-6 | TRBD1 | TRBV30 | - | TGTGCCTGGACCAGGGACAGAAATTCACCCCTCCACTTT | CAWTRDRNSPLHF
TRBJ2-5 | - | TRBV18 | - | TGTGCCAGCTCGCCGGGGGAGCGCGGAGAGACCCAGTACTTC | CASSPGERGETQYF
TRBJ2-1 | TRBD1 | TRBV30 | - | TGTGCCTGGAGTCGTGTGGACAGGGAAAATGAGCAGTTCTTC | CAWSRVDRENEQFF
TRBJ2-1 | - | TRBV7-8 | - | TGTGCCAGCAGCCAAGGGGGGGATGAGCAGTTCTTC | CASSQGGDEQFF
TRBJ2-7 | - | TRBV2 | - | TGTGCCAGCAGTGATCCGGACATCTCCTACGAGCAGTACTTC | CASSDPDISYEQYF
TRBJ2-3 | - | TRBV19 | few | TGTGCCAGTAGTTTACAGGGTAGCACAGATACGCAGTATTTT | CASSLQGSTDTQYF
TRBJ1-3 | - | TRBV15 | - | TGTGCCACCAGCAGAGGCCAGGAAAACACCATATATTTT | CATSRGQENTIYF
TRBJ2-5 | - | TRBV24-1 | once | TGTGCCACCAGTGATTCCAGTGAGACCCAGTACTTC | CATSDSSETQYF
TRBJ1-4 | TRBD1 | TRBV13 | few | TGTGCCAGCAGCTTTGACAGGGATGGGGAAAAACTGTTTTTT | CASSFDRDGEKLFF
TRBJ2-3 | - | TRBV5-8 | once | TGTGCCAGCAGCTTGTCGGACTACGACACAGATACGCAGTATTTT | CASSLSDYDTDTQYF
TRBJ2-5 | TRBD1 | TRBV12-3/TRBV12-4 | few | TGTGCCAGCAGAGGGACAGGAGAGACCCAGTACTTC | CASRGTGETQYF
TRBJ1-2 | - | TRBV6-6 | - | TGTGCCAGCAGTCTTGAGCGGGACGGCGGCCACTATGGCTACACCTTC | CASSLERDGGHYGYTF
TRBJ2-7 | TRBD2 | TRBV14 | - | TGTGCCAGCAGCCAGCTGGAGGGACTAGCGGGGACCTACGAGCAGTACTTC | CASSQLEGLAGTYEQYF
TRBJ2-1 | - | TRBV18 | - | TGTGCCAGCTCACCAGGGCAGAACAATGAGCAGTTCTTC | CASSPGQNNEQFF
TRBJ2-2 | TRBD2 | TRBV3-1/TRBV3-2 | - | TGTGCCAGCAGCCAAGGGGGGAGCGGGAGAACTCCGAGCGGGGAGCTGTTTTTT | CASSQGGSGRTPSGELFF
TRBJ1-1 | TRBD1 | TRBV30 | - | TGTGCCGGAGACAGGGGGGTACGTGAAGCTTTCTTT | CAGDRGVREAFF
TRBJ1-1 | - | TRBV25-1 | - | TGTGCCAGCAGTGAGCCAGTTCGCGGGAACACTGAAGCTTTCTTT | CASSEPVRGNTEAFF
TRBJ1-2 | TRBD1 | TRBV15 | once | TGTGCCACCAGCAGAGAACAGGGGAGCTATGGCTACACCTTC | CATSREQGSYGYTF
TRBJ1-2 | TRBD1 | TRBV5-1 | - | TGCGCCAGCAGCTTGGAGGAGGGGGCCTATGGCTACACCTTC | CASSLEEGAYGYTF
TRBJ2-5 | - | TRBV15 | - | TGTGCCACCAGCAGTTTTGCGTCGACACGTCAAGAGACCCAGTACTTC | CATSSFASTRQETQYF
TRBJ2-3 | TRBD2 | TRBV4-3 | - | TGCGCCAGCAGCCAGGTAGCGGGGGCACCTAGCGCCCGACAGTATTTT | CASSQVAGAPSARQYF
TRBJ2-3 | TRBD1 | TRBV24-1 | - | TGTGCCACCAGTGACCCGGGACAGGGAACAGATACGCAGTATTTT | CATSDPGQGTDTQYF
TRBJ1-6 | - | TRBV30 | - | TGTGCCTGGAGCATTGGCGGAATAAATTCACCCCTCCACTTT | CAWSIGGINSPLHF
TRBJ2-6 | TRBD1 | TRBV2 | - | TGTGCCAGCAGTGTAGGGACAGGGGCTGGGGCCAACGTCCTGACTTTC | CASSVGTGAGANVLTF
TRBJ1-1 | TRBD1 | TRBV7-2 | - | TGTGCCAGCAGCTTTAGTGTAGGACAGGACACTGAAGCTTTCTTT | CASSFSVGQDTEAFF
TRBJ1-3 | - | TRBV29-1 | - | TGCAGCGTTGAAGGGACAGCTGGAAACACCATATATTTT | CSVEGTAGNTIYF
TRBJ2-1 | - | TRBV6-6 | - | TGTGCCAGCAGTTTATTGAGGGACAATGAGCAGTTCTTC | CASSLLRDNEQFF
TRBJ2-5 | TRBD2 | TRBV29-1 | - | TGCAGCGTTGGGGAGGGGGAGACCCAGTACTTC | CSVGEGETQYF
TRBJ2-7 | - | TRBV15 | - | TGTGCCACCAGCAGAGGTGGACAGTTTTACGAGCAGTACTTC | CATSRGGQFYEQYF
TRBJ1-4 | - | TRBV10-2 | few | TGCGCCAGCAGTGGCTCCTTAGCGCTCAATGAAAAACTGTTTTTT | CASSGSLALNEKLFF
TRBJ1-2 | - | TRBV10-2 | - | TGCGCCAGCAGTGATCCAGGGTCGGCCCTCTATGGCTACACCTTC | CASSDPGSALYGYTF
TRBJ2-2 | TRBD1 | TRBV29-1 | - | TGCAGTACAACCGGGACAGGGAACACCGGGGAGCTGTTTTTT | CSTTGTGNTGELFF
TRBJ2-1 | TRBD1 | TRBV24-1 | - | TGTGCCACCAGTGGGGGACAGGGAGGGTGGAGCTCCTACAATGAGCAGTTCTTC | CATSGGQGGWSSYNEQFF
TRBJ2-2 | - | TRBV11-2 | - | TGTGCCAGCAGCTTAGAGCGGGGGCACACCGGGGAGCTGTTTTTT | CASSLERGHTGELFF
TRBJ2-7 | TRBD1 | TRBV30 | - | TGTGCCTGGAAATCCGGGACAGGGGGGAGAGAGCAGTACTTC | CAWKSGTGGREQYF
TRBJ2-3 | TRBD2 | TRBV24-1 | - | TGTGCCACCAGTGATTCGACTAGCGGGGGGGCCAGAACAGATACGCAGTATTTT | CATSDSTSGGARTDTQYF
TRBJ2-2 | TRBD2 | TRBV5-8 | - | TGTGCCAGCAGCTTGGGACCGGGGGGAGAGCTGTTTTTT | CASSLGPGGELFF
TRBJ2-5 | - | TRBV5-8 | few | TGTGCCAGCAGCTTGGTCATGGCGGGGTCTGAGACCCAGTACTTC | CASSLVMAGSETQYF
TRBJ2-3 | - | TRBV29-1 | - | TGCAGCGTCGACACGGCCAACACAGATACGCAGTATTTT | CSVDTANTDTQYF
TRBJ2-2 | - | TRBV11-2 | - | TGTGCCAGCAGTAGGGGAACTGGGCACACCGGGGAGCTGTTTTTT | CASSRGTGHTGELFF
TRBJ2-4 | - | TRBV24-1 | - | TGTGCCATCCTACCGCGGGCAGCCAAAAACATTCAGTACTTC | CAILPRAAKNIQYF
TRBJ2-5 | - | TRBV9 | - | TGTGCCAGCAGCACAGGACTAAGCCAAGAGACCCAGTACTTC | CASSTGLSQETQYF
TRBJ2-3 | - | TRBV3-1/TRBV3-2 | - | TGTGCCAGCAGCCCCGAAGTGGGGCTTGCGCAGTATTTT | CASSPEVGLAQYF
TRBJ2-3 | TRBD2 | TRBV2 | - | TGTGCCAGCAGCGCCGGGACTATCCACACAGATACGCAGTATTTT | CASSAGTIHTDTQYF
TRBJ1-3 | - | TRBV7-9 | few | TGTGCCAGCAGCTTAACCCCAGGGGCTGGAAACACCATATATTTT | CASSLTPGAGNTIYF